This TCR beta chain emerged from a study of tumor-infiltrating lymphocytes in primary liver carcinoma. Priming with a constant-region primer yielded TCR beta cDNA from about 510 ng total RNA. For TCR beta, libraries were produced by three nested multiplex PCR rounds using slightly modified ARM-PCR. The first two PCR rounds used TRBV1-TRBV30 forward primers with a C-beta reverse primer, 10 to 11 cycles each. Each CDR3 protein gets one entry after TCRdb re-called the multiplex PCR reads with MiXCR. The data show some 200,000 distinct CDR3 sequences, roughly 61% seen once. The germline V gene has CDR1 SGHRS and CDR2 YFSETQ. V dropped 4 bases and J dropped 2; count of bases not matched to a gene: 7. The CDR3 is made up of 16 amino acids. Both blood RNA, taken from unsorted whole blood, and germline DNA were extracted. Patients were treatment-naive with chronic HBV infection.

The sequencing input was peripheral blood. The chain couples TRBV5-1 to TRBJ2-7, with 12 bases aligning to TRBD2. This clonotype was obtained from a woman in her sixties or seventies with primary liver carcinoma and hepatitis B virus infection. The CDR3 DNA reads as TGCGCCAGCAGCCTAGGGACTAGCGGGCCACCCTACGAGCAGTACTTC. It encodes CASSLGTSGPPYEQYF.